A selection of T cell receptor beta chains follows, all from one sample in a study of regulatory T cells in long-lasting Graves disease. MiXCR, run by TCRdb on the multiplex PCR reads, gives a single entry per CDR3 protein. The data show more than 300,000 distinct CDR3 sequences, more than 20% seen once. The source material was peripheral blood mononuclear cells (PBMCs), sampled when the disease was refractory, from a patient treated with antithyroid drugs. These receptor sequences come from a woman between 40 and 55 years old with Graves disease. CDR3s include the opening cysteine and the closing phenylalanine or tryptophan. A D gene is named only where the DNA matches it firmly. A clone size is listed for some rows: how often the clone was seen (once, few, many), or a class if it is expanded.

>.|TRBD1|TRBV2|TRBJ2-7
TGTGCCAGCAGTAAAGGGGACAGGGGCTTAACCTACGAGCAGTACTTC
CASSKGDRGLTYEQYF
>few|.|TRBV27|TRBJ2-2
TGTGCCAGCGGCAGGGACCCCGGGGAGCTGTTTTTT
CASGRDPGELFF
>.|.|TRBV10-3|TRBJ1-3
TGTGCCATCAGTGATCCAGGGTCTGGAAACACCATATATTTT
CAISDPGSGNTIYF
>many|.|TRBV10-3|TRBJ1-4
TGTGCCATCAGTGCGATGGCTCTTAATGAAAAACTGTTTTTT
CAISAMALNEKLFF
>.|.|TRBV5-1|TRBJ2-2
TGCGCCAGCAGTTCCGGGACCGGAATTAACACCGGGGAGCTGTTTTTT
CASSSGTGINTGELFF
>few|.|TRBV6-5|TRBJ1-1
TGTGCCAGCAGTTACCGCGCCCGCCCGAACACTGAAGCTTTCTTT
CASSYRARPNTEAFF
>.|.|TRBV19|TRBJ2-3
TGTGCCAGTAGGGCTGACAGGACGAGCTCAGATACGCAGTATTTT
CASRADRTSSDTQYF
>many|TRBD2|TRBV6-1|TRBJ2-5
TGTGCCAGCAGTGAGCGGGAGTCTAGGGAGACCCAGTACTTC
CASSERESRETQYF
>many|.|TRBV11-2|TRBJ2-7
TGTGCCAGCAGCCCTTCAGCCGCCGGGTTTACCTACGAGCAGTACTTC
CASSPSAAGFTYEQYF
>few|.|TRBV7-9|TRBJ1-1
TGTGCCAGCAGCTTGGGGCTTATGGCTGAAGCTTTCTTT
CASSLGLMAEAFF
>many|TRBD1|TRBV24-1|TRBJ2-7
TGTGCCACCAGTGAGGGACAGGGTACCTACGAGCAGTACTTC
CATSEGQGTYEQYF
>few|TRBD2|TRBV20-1|TRBJ2-2
TGCAGTGCTAGCGTTTCTGGAGTAGCGGGAGGGCCGGTCACCGGGGAGCTGTTTTTT
CSASVSGVAGGPVTGELFF
>many|TRBD1|TRBV7-2|TRBJ2-7
TGTGCCAGCAGCTCCCGAGGGACAGGGACGTACGAGCAGTACTTC
CASSSRGTGTYEQYF
>.|TRBD2|TRBV7-2|TRBJ2-7
TGTGCCAGCAGCCGATCGGGGACTACCACTTCCTACGAGCAGTACTTC
CASSRSGTTTSYEQYF
>.|TRBD1|TRBV19|TRBJ2-1
TGTGCCAGTAGGGACAGGAGGCTATTTTACAATGAGCAGTTCTTC
CASRDRRLFYNEQFF
>many|.|TRBV28|TRBJ2-7
TGTGCCAGCAGTTTCGTAGGACTGTGGTCCGAGCAGTACTTC
CASSFVGLWSEQYF
>many|.|TRBV12-3/TRBV12-4|TRBJ2-5
TGTGCCAGCAGTTTCTACAGCCAAGAGACCCAGTACTTC
CASSFYSQETQYF
>many|.|TRBV10-3|TRBJ2-5
TGTGCCATCAGCCAGATGGCGGGGGAGACCCAGTACTTC
CAISQMAGETQYF
>many|.|TRBV20-1|TRBJ1-6
TGCAGTGCTAGTCGACAGGTCAATTCACCCCTCCACTTT
CSASRQVNSPLHF
>many|.|TRBV5-5|TRBJ1-1
TGTGCCAGCAGCCCAAACTTGGCACCGCACACTGAAGCTTTCTTT
CASSPNLAPHTEAFF
>many|.|TRBV2|TRBJ2-2
TGTGCCAGCAGTGCGAGCGGCTGGGGCACCGGGGAGCTGTTTTTT
CASSASGWGTGELFF
>.|TRBD2|TRBV28|TRBJ2-5
TGTGCCAGCACCCCGCTAGCGGGAGAGACCCAGTACTTC
CASTPLAGETQYF
>many|TRBD1|TRBV29-1|TRBJ2-2
TGCAGCGTTGAAGACCGAGGGACAGACTACACCGGGGAGCTGTTTTTT
CSVEDRGTDYTGELFF
>many|TRBD2|TRBV10-3|TRBJ2-1
TGTGCCATCAGTGAGTCGGGACTAGCGGGAGTTGAGCAGTTCTTC
CAISESGLAGVEQFF
>.|.|TRBV30|TRBJ2-5
TGTGCCTGGGGAACCCGGGACTACCAAGAGACCCAGTACTTC
CAWGTRDYQETQYF
>few|.|TRBV11-3|TRBJ1-1
TGTGCCAGCAGTTTCGGGTCGAACACTGAAGCTTTCTTT
CASSFGSNTEAFF
>many|.|TRBV2|TRBJ2-5
TGTGCCAGCAGTGGGGCGGCGGACCAGTACTTC
CASSGAADQYF
>many|.|TRBV28|TRBJ2-2
TGTGCCAGCCGCGGAAACACCGGGGAGCTGTTTTTT
CASRGNTGELFF
>many|TRBD1|TRBV28|TRBJ1-2
TGTGCCAGCAGTTTATTAGCCAGGGGGGGGACGGTGTATGGCTACACCTTC
CASSLLARGGTVYGYTF
>many|.|TRBV6-5|TRBJ2-7
TGTGCCAGCAGTTACTCACGCCCCCAATCCTACGAGCAGTACTTC
CASSYSRPQSYEQYF
>many|.|TRBV2|TRBJ2-5
TGTGCCAGCAGTGAAGCGGGGGATATCCAAGAGACCCAGTACTTC
CASSEAGDIQETQYF
>few|.|TRBV5-8|TRBJ1-5
TGTGCCAGCAGCTTGGAAAGTGGGGGGTTCAATCAGCCCCAGCATTTT
CASSLESGGFNQPQHF
>many|.|TRBV12-3/TRBV12-4|TRBJ1-4
TGTGCCAGCAGTTTAATGGGTCGTGAAAAACTGTTTTTT
CASSLMGREKLFF
>.|TRBD2|TRBV19|TRBJ2-2
TGTGCCAGTAGTCGACTAGCGGGACTCCGGGACACCGGGGAGCTGTTTTTT
CASSRLAGLRDTGELFF
>many|TRBD1|TRBV7-2|TRBJ1-4
TGTGCCAGCAGCCTGGAGGGACAGCCTAATGAAAAACTGTTTTTT
CASSLEGQPNEKLFF
>many|.|TRBV6-1|TRBJ1-2
TGTGCCAGCAGAGCCCGTGGGGCAGGACAAAGCATCTATGGCTACACCTTC
CASRARGAGQSIYGYTF
>few|TRBD2|TRBV5-1|TRBJ2-5
TGCGCCAGCAGCTTGCGTTCTAGCGGCCAAGAGACCCAGTACTTC
CASSLRSSGQETQYF
>many|.|TRBV7-2|TRBJ1-2
TGTGCCAGCACAGAGGGTGTCTATGGCTACACCTTC
CASTEGVYGYTF
>many|.|TRBV12-3/TRBV12-4|TRBJ1-5
TGTGCCAGCAGTCCCCCCGACAGCACCAATCAGCCCCAGCATTTT
CASSPPDSTNQPQHF
>.|.|TRBV7-9|TRBJ2-2
TGTGCCAGCAGCTTTACAGGTGCCGGGGAGCTGTTTTTT
CASSFTGAGELFF
>.|.|TRBV6-1|TRBJ1-1
TGTGCCAGCAGTGAACCACAGGGTAGCACTGAAGCTTTCTTT
CASSEPQGSTEAFF